This T cell receptor beta chain was captured in a study of cytomegalovirus exposure and HLA in healthy donors. At the level of the study: Early release data held some 79 million unique TCRs from HLA-typed donors.

The germline V gene encodes CDR1 SNHLY and CDR2 FYNNEI. The CDR3 loop spans 14 amino acids. The V gene lost 10 bases and the J gene lost 4 bases, with 16 bases spanning the gap. In the case of this clone: Its specificity is not known.

With 60 Vbeta and 13 Jbeta primers, the PCR was carried out. Measured with immunoSEQ multiplex PCR; TCRdb has only the in-frame clones, and not every one. The sample contains approximately 140,000 clones, about two thirds of which appear only once. Study-wide results and caveats: Apart from CMV serostatus, no immune exposure information was available. Fewer N-insertions than the roughly 670-donor mean were reportedly shown by an Asian-associated ancestry cluster in a later analysis.

The sequence derives from a woman aged 55 to 70 in good health and CMV-seropositive. The chain employs TRBV2 and TRBJ2-2; a weak D match, TRBD2 (5 bases). The sequencing input was PBMCs. Here the CDR3 DNA reads TGTGCCACAGGAGCGGACTTAATCACCGGGGAGCTGTTTTTT. It encodes CATGADLITGELFF.